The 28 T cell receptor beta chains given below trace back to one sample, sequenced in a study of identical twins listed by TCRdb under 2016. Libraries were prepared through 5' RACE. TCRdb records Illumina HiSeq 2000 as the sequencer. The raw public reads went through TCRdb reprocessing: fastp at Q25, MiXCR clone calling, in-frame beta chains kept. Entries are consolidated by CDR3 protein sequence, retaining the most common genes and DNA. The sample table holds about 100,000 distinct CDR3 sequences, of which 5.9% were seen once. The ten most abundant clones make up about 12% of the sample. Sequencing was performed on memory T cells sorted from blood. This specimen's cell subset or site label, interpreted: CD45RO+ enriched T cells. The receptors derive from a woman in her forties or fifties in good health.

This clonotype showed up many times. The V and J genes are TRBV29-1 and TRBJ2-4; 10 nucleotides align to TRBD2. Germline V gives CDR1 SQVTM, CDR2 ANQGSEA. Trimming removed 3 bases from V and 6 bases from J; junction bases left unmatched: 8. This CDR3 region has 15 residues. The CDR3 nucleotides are TGCAGCGTTGAGGAACCAGCGGGAGGGCGAAACATTCAGTACTTC. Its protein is CSVEEPAGGRNIQYF.

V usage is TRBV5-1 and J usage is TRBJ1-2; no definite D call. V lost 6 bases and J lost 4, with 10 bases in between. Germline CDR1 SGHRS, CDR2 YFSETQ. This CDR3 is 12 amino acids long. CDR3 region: CASTAVGYGYTF. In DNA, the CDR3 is TGCGCCAGCACCGCGGTGGGCTATGGCTACACCTTC.

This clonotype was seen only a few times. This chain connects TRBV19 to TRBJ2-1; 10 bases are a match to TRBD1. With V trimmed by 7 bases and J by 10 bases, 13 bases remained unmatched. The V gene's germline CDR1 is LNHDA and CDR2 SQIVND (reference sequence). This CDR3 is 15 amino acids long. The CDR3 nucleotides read TGTGCCAGTAACCTGGGACAGGGGTTGGTTGGAGAGCAGTTCTTC. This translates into CASNLGQGLVGEQFF.

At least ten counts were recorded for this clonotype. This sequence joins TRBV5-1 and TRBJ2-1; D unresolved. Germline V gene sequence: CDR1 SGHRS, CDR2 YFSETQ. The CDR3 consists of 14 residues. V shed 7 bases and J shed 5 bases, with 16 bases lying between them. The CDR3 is CASSRDGSNNEQFF. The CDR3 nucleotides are TGCGCCAGCTCCAGAGATGGTTCAAACAATGAGCAGTTCTTC.

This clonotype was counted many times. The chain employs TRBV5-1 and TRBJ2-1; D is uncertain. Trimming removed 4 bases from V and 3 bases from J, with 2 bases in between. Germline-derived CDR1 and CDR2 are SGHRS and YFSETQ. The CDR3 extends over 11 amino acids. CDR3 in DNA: TGCGCCAGCAGCCTCTACAATGAGCAGTTCTTC. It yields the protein CASSLYNEQFF.

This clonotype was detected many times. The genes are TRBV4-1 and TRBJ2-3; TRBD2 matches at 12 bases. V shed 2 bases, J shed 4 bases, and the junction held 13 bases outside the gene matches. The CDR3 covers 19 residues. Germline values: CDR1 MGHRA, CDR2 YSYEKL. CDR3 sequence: CASSQRSRLAGVSADTQYF. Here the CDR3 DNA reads TGCGCCAGCAGCCAACGGTCGCGACTAGCGGGAGTTTCTGCAGATACGCAGTATTTT.

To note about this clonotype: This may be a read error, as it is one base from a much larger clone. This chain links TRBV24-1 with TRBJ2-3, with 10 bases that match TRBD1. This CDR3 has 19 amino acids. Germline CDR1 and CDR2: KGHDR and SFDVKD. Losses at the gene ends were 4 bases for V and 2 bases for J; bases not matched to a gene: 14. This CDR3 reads CATSDPAPRDRGHTDTQYF. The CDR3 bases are TGTGCCACCAGTGACCCAGCGCCGCGGGACAGGGGCCACACAGATACGCAGTATTTT.

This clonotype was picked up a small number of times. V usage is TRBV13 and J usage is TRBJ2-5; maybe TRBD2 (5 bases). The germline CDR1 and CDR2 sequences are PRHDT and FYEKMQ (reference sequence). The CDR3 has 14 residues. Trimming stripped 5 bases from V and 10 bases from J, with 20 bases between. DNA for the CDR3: TGTGCCAGCAGCCATAAGCTGGGAGCCCGTAGCCAGTACTTC. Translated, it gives CASSHKLGARSQYF.

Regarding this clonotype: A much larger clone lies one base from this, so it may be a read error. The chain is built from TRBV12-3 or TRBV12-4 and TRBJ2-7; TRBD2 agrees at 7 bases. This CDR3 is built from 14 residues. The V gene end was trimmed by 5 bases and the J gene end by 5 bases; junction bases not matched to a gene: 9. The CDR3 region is CASSKLARGHEQYV. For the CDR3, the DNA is TGTGCCAGCAGTAAACTAGCGAGAGGCCACGAGCAGTACGTC.

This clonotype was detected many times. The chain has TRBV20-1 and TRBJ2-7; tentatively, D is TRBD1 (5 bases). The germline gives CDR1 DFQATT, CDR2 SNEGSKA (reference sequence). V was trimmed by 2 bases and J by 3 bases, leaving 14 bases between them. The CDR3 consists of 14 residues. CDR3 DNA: TGCAGTGCTAGAATTTTTGGGGCTCACTACGAGCAGTACTTC. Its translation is CSARIFGAHYEQYF.

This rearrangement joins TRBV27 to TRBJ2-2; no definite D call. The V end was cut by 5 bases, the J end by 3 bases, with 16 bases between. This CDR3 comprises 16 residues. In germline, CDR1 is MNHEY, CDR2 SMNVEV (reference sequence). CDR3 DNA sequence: TGTGCCAGCAGTCCCCCCGGAGAGGCGGACACCGGGGAGCTGTTTTTT. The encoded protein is CASSPPGEADTGELFF.

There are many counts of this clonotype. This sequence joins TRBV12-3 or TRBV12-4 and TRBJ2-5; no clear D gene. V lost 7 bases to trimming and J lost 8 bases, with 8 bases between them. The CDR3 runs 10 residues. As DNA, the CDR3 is TGTGCCAGCACCCACCAAACCCAGTACTTC. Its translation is CASTHQTQYF.

The CDR3 bases are TGTGCCAGCAGCTTAGAGGGTTTTCAGCCCCAGCATTTT. Its translation is CASSLEGFQPQHF. The rearrangement links TRBV7-8 to TRBJ1-5, with D unresolved. Trimming stripped 1 base from V and 6 bases from J, with 7 bases between. Germline-derived CDR1 and CDR2 are SGHVS and FQNEAQ. This CDR3 is built from 13 residues.

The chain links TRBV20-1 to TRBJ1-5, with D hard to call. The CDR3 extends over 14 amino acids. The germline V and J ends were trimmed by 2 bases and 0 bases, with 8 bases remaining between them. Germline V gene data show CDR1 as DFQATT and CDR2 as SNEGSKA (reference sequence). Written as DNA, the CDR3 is TGCAGTGCTAGATCGGAATATAGCAATCAGCCCCAGCATTTT. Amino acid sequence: CSARSEYSNQPQHF.

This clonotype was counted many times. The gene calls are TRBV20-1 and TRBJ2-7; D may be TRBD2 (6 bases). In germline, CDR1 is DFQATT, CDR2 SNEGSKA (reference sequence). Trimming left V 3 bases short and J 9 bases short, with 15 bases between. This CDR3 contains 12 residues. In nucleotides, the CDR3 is TGCAGTGCTAGTGGGGCAAAGGGAGGGCAGTACGTC. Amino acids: CSASGAKGGQYV.

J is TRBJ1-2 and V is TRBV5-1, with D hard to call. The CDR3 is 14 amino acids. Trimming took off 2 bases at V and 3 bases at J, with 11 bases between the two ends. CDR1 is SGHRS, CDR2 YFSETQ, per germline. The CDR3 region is CASSFRDLDYGYTF. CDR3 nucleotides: TGCGCCAGCAGCTTCCGAGACTTAGACTATGGCTACACCTTC.

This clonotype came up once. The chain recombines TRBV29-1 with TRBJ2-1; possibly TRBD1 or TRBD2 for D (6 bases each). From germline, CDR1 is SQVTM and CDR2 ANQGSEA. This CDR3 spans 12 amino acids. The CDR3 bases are TGCGGGGCGGGACAAATCCGTAGTGAGCAGTTCTTC. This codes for CGAGQIRSEQFF.

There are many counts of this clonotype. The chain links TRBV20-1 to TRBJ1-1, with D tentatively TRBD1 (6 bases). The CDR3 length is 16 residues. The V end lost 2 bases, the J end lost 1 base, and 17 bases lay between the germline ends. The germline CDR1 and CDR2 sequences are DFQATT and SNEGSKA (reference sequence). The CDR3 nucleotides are TGCAGTGCTAGATTTTTGGCAAGGGGGAGGAACACTGAAGCTTTCTTT. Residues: CSARFLARGRNTEAFF.

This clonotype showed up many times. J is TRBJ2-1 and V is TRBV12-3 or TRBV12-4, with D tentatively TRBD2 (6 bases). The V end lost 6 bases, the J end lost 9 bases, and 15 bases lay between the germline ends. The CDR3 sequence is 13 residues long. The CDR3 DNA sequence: TGTGCCAGCAGGATGGGAGGCAACGGTGAGCAGTTCTTC. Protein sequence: CASRMGGNGEQFF.

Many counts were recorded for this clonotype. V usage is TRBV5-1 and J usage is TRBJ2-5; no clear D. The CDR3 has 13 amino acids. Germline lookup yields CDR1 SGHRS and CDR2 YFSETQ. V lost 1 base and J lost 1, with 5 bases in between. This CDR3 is CASSLNGQETQYF. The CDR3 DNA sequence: TGCGCCAGCAGCTTGAACGGCCAAGAGACCCAGTACTTC.

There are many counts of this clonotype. The CDR3 sequence: CSASLAGSADTQYF. CDR3 DNA sequence: TGCAGTGCTAGTTTAGCGGGATCTGCAGATACGCAGTATTTT. V gene TRBV20-1 combines with J gene TRBJ2-3; 8 bases agree with TRBD2. Germline V CDR1 and CDR2: DFQATT, SNEGSKA (reference sequence). V shed 3 bases, J shed 4 bases, and the junction held 6 bases outside the gene matches. The CDR3 runs 14 residues.

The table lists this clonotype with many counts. The CDR3 DNA sequence: TGTGCCAGCTTTCCCGGACAGGGAGTGGGTACGAACACTGAAGCTTTCTTT. This translates into CASFPGQGVGTNTEAFF. The rearrangement joins TRBV6-1 to TRBJ1-1; 8 nucleotides align to TRBD1. CDR1 is MNHNS and CDR2 is SASEGT in the germline V gene. Germline trimming cut 8 bases from V and 1 base from J; bases unmatched to any gene: 15. The CDR3 contains 17 residues.

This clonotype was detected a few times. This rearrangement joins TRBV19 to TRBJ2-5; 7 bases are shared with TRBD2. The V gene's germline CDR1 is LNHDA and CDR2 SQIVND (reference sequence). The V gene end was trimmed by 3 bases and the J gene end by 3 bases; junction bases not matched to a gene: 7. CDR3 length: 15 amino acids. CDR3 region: CASSIVGTTEETQYF. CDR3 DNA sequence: TGTGCCAGTAGTATTGTTGGGACTACGGAAGAGACCCAGTACTTC.

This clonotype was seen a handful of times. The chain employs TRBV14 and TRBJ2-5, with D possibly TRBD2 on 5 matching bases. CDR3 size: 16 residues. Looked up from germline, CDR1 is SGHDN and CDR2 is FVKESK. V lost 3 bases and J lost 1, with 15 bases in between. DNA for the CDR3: TGTGCCAGCAGCCACTGGAGGATGGGCTCCCAAGAGACCCAGTACTTC. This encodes CASSHWRMGSQETQYF. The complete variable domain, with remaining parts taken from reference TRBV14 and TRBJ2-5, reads EAGVTQFPSHSVIEKGQTVTLRCDPISGHDNLYWYRRVMGKEIKFLLHFVKESKQDESGMPNNRFLAERTGGTYSTLKVQPAELEDSGVYFCASSHWRMGSQETQYFGPGTRLLVL.

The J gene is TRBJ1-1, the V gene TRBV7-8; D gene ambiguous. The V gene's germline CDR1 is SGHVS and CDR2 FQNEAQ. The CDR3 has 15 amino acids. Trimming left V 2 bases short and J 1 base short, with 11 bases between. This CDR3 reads CASSLTGRGNTEAFF. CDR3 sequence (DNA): TGTGCCAGCAGCTTAACGGGTCGGGGGAACACTGAAGCTTTCTTT.

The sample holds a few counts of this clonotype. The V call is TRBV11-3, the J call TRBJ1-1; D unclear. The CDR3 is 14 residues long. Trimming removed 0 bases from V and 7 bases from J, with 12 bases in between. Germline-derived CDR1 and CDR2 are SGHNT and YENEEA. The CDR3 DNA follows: TGTGCCAGCAGCTTAGACAGGCAAGACTATGAAGCTTTCTTT. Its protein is CASSLDRQDYEAFF.

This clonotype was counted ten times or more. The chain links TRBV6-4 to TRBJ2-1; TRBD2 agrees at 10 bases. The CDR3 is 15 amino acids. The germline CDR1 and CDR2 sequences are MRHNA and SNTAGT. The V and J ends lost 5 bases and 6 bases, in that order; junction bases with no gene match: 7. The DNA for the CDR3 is TGTGCCAGCAGTCCCATAGCGGGAGGCTCCAATGAGCAGTTCTTC. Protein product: CASSPIAGGSNEQFF.

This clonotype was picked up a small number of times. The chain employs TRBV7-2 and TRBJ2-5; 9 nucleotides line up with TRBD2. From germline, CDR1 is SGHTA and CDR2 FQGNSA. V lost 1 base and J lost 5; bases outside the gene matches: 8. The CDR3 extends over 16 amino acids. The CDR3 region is CASSLVAGGPMETQYF. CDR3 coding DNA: TGTGCCAGCAGCTTAGTGGCGGGAGGGCCGATGGAGACCCAGTACTTC.